The 8 T cell receptor beta chains in this list originate from one sample, sequenced in a study of identical twins. One entry per CDR3 protein results from TCRdb running MiXCR on the 5' RACE reads. The data show a few hundred thousand distinct CDR3 sequences, around an eighth seen once. In addition, the sample was reused for a study of yellow fever vaccine responses in identical twins.

The specimen was CD8+ T cells sorted from blood. These receptors all stem from a woman aged 18-35 years in good health.

This clonotype was picked up a small number of times. The gene calls are TRBV28 and TRBJ2-5; tentatively, D is TRBD2 (6 bases). CDR3 length: 14 residues. Between the trimmed V and J ends, which lost 2 bases and 2 bases, there was a span of 9 bases. Looked up from germline, CDR1 is MDHEN and CDR2 is SYDVKM. CDR3 DNA: TGTGCCAGCAGTTTAGCGGGGAGGCAAGAGACCCAGTACTTC. Translated, it gives CASSLAGRQETQYF.

This clonotype occurred many times. V gene TRBV5-1 combines with J gene TRBJ2-1; D might be TRBD2 (6 bases). The CDR3 totals 15 residues. From germline, CDR1 is SGHRS and CDR2 YFSETQ. V shed 5 bases and J shed 8 bases, with 20 bases lying between them. CDR3 residues: CASRLPTGTGDEQFF. The CDR3 bases are TGCGCCAGCAGGTTACCGACCGGGACGGGAGATGAGCAGTTCTTC.

This clonotype was picked up a small number of times. Here the CDR3 DNA reads TGCGCCAGCTCTGAAACGGGACAGGGGGCATCCTACAATGAGCAGTTCTTC. The encoded protein is CASSETGQGASYNEQFF. The V gene is TRBV5-1, the J gene TRBJ2-1; 12 bases are a match to TRBD1. CDR1 is SGHRS and CDR2 is YFSETQ in the germline V gene. After removal of 7 bases from V and 1 base from J, the junction contained 9 bases not matched to a gene. The CDR3 has 17 residues.

The chain joins TRBV7-9 to TRBJ2-7, with D possibly TRBD1 on 5 matching bases. V was pared by 5 bases and J by 3 bases, with 11 bases between. Germline-derived CDR1 and CDR2 are SEHNR and FQNEAQ (reference sequence). The CDR3 has 13 residues. In nucleotides, the CDR3 is TGTGCCAGCAGCCAAGACGACAGCTACGAGCAGTACGTC. As protein: CASSQDDSYEQYV.

This sequence joins TRBV20-1 and TRBJ2-7, with unresolved D. The CDR3 spans 11 residues. The V gene's germline CDR1 is DFQATT and CDR2 SNEGSKA (reference sequence). V was shortened by 7 bases and J by 4 bases, with 11 bases between the two germline ends. The CDR3 is CSVRKEYEQYF. For the CDR3, the DNA is TGCAGTGTGCGGAAAGAGTACGAGCAGTACTTC.

This clonotype turned up a few times. This chain uses TRBV11-1 with TRBJ2-6; no clear D. CDR3 length: 19 residues. Germline CDR1 is SGHAT and CDR2 is FQDESV (reference sequence). V lost 4 bases, J lost 0 bases, and 19 bases lay in between. This CDR3 is CASSSTARYTFSGANVLTF. In nucleotides, the CDR3 is TGTGCCAGCAGCTCTACCGCCCGGTACACCTTCTCTGGGGCCAACGTCCTGACTTTC.

This clonotype was seen only a few times. This chain links TRBV6-2 or TRBV6-3 with TRBJ2-7; TRBD1 matches 8 bases. The CDR3 contains 18 residues. Germline V gene sequence: CDR1 MNHEY, CDR2 SVGEGT. V shed 2 bases, J shed 0 bases, and the junction held 12 bases outside the gene matches. CDR3 loop: CASSYPTTGAMSSYEQYF. CDR3 nucleotides: TGTGCCAGCAGTTACCCTACGACAGGGGCAATGAGCTCCTACGAGCAGTACTTC.

This clonotype has just a few counts. The genes are TRBV18 and TRBJ2-3; D perhaps matches TRBD2 (6 bases). Trimming took 3 bases from V and 3 from J, leaving 19 bases between them. CDR1 KGHSH and CDR2 LQKENI come from the germline V gene. CDR3 length: 17 amino acids. Here the CDR3 DNA reads TGTGCCAGCTCACCCGAGCGGTGGCCGGGGGAAACAGATACGCAGTATTTT. Translated, it gives CASSPERWPGETDTQYF.